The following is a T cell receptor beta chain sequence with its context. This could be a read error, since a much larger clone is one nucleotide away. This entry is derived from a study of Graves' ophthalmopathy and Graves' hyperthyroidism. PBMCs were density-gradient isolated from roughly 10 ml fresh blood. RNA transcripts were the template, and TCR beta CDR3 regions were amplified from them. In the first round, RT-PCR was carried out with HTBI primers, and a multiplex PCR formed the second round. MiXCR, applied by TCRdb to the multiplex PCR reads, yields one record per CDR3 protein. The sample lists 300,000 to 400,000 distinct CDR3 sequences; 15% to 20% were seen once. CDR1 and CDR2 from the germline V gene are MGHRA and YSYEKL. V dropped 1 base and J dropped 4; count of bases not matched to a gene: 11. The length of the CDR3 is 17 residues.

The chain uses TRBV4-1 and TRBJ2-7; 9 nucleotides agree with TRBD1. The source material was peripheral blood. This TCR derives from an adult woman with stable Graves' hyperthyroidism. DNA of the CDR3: TGCGCCAGCAGCCAAGTCTCAGGGACAGGGAACCGATACGAGCAGTACTTC. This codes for CASSQVSGTGNRYEQYF.